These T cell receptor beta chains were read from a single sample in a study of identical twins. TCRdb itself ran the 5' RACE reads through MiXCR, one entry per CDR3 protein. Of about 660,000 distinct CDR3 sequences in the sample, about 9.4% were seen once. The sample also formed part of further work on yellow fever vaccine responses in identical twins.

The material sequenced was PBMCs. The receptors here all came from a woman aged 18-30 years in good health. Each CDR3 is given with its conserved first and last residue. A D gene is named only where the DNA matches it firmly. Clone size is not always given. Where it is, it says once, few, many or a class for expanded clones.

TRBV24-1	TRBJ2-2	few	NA	TGTGCCACGCAGGGGAACGGGGAGCTGTTTTTT	CATQGNGELFF
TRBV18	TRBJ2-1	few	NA	TGTGCCAGCTCACCACTAGCGGTCTACAATGAGCAGTTCTTC	CASSPLAVYNEQFF
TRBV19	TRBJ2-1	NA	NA	TGTGCCAGTAGTAGGGAAATGGGGTCCAATGAGCAGTTCTTC	CASSREMGSNEQFF
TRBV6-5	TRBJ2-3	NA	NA	TGTGCACAGGGACGCGATACGCAGTATTTT	CAQGRDTQYF
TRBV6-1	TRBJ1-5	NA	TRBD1	TGTGCCAGCAGAAGCGACAGGGAGAGCAATCAGCCCCAGCATTTT	CASRSDRESNQPQHF
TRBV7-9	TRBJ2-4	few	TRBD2	TGTGCCAGCAGCTTCGGAACTAGCGGGAATTTTCAGTACTTC	CASSFGTSGNFQYF
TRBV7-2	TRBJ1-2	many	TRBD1	TGTGCCAGCAGCGCCGACAGGGGAACTAATAACTATGGCTACACCTTC	CASSADRGTNNYGYTF
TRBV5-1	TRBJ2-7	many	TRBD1	TGCGCCAGCAGGTGGACAGGGGAGACCTCCTACGAGCAGTACTTC	CASRWTGETSYEQYF
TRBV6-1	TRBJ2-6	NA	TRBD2	TGTGCCAGCAGTCGCGGGGGGGTTGGAGGCAACGTCCTGACTTTC	CASSRGGVGGNVLTF
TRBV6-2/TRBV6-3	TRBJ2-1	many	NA	TGTGCCAGCAGACCAGGAGGAGGGAGGCTAGTGGATATATCCGGCTACAATGAGCAGTTCTTC	CASRPGGGRLVDISGYNEQFF
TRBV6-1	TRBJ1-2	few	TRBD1	TGTGCCAGCAGTCCCGGGACAGGGGCGTGGGGCTACACCTTC	CASSPGTGAWGYTF
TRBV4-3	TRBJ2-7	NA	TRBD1	TGCGCCAGCAGCGTTCGGACAGGGGAGGTCTACGAGCAGTACTTC	CASSVRTGEVYEQYF
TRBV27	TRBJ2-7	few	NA	TGTGCCAGCAGTTTAATGTCCAGGTTCCCCTACGAGCAGTACTTC	CASSLMSRFPYEQYF
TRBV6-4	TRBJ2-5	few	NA	TGTGCCAGCAGTGACCAGGGACAGACCCAGTACTTC	CASSDQGQTQYF
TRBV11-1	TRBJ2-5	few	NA	TGTGCCAGCAGCTTACTACGTGCTTTTGAAGGACAACTTTTCCAAGAGACCCAGTACTTC	CASSLLRAFEGQLFQETQYF
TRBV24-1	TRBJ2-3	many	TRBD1	TGTGCCACCAGTGAGGACGGGACAGGTACGCAGTATTTT	CATSEDGTGTQYF
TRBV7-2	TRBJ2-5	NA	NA	TGTGCCAGCACCCAAGCTGTTGGGGAGACCCAGTACTTC	CASTQAVGETQYF
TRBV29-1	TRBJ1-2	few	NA	TGCAGCGTTTTCCGGGGCTTTGGCTATGGCTACACCTTC	CSVFRGFGYGYTF
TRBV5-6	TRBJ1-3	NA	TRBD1	TGTGCCAGCAGCTTGACGGGACAGGGGAGGTCTGGAAACACCATATATTTT	CASSLTGQGRSGNTIYF
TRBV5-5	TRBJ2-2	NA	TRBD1	TGTGCCAGCAGCTTGGGGACAGGGGCCGGGGAGCTGTTTTTT	CASSLGTGAGELFF
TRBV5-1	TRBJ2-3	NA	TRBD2	TGCGCCAGCTCGAACGGGACTAGCGGGCGGGATACGCAGTATTTT	CASSNGTSGRDTQYF
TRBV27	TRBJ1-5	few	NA	TGTGCCAGCAGTTTTGTTGGGTGGGGTCAGCCCCAGCATTTT	CASSFVGWGQPQHF
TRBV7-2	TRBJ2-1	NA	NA	TGTGCCAGCAGCTTAGCCGGACAGGCGCTCGGGGGGCAGTTCTTC	CASSLAGQALGGQFF
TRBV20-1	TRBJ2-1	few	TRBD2	TGCAGTGCTAGAGTGGGCGGGAGCTCCTACAATGAGCAGTTCTTC	CSARVGGSSYNEQFF
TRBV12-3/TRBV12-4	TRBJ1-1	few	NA	TGTGCCAGCAGTTTGCGAGTCACTGAAGCTTTCTTT	CASSLRVTEAFF
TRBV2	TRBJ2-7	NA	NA	TGTGCCAGCAACGACAGATTCTACGAGCAGTACTTC	CASNDRFYEQYF
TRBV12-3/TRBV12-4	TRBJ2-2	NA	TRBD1	TGTGCCAGCAGTCCTAACCGAAAAACAGGGGGCGGGGAGCTGTTTTTT	CASSPNRKTGGGELFF
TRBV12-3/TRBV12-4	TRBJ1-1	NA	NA	TGTGCCAGCAGTTTGGAAGGGATGGCTTTGGCTTTCTTT	CASSLEGMALAFF
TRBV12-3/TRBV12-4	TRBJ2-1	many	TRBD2	TGTGCCAGCAGTTTATTGAGCGGGAGTGGTGAGCAGTTCTTC	CASSLLSGSGEQFF
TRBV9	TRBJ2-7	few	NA	TGTGCCAGCAGCGTAAAGGGAGGTCCCTACGAGCAGTACTTC	CASSVKGGPYEQYF
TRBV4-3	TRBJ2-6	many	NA	TGCGCCAGCAGCCAAGATCCACCTGTCTCTGGGGCCAACGTCCTGACTTTC	CASSQDPPVSGANVLTF